This TCR beta chain derives from a study of blood T cell repertoires in COVID-19. Background on the study: Sources were T cells, B-cell-depleted T cells, or PBMCs; the material itself was cDNA or gDNA.

In the original processing: Nucleated cell counts were estimated from reference gene primer amplification. The method was immunoSEQ multiplex PCR; TCRdb's version includes in-frame clones alone and lacks a portion of them. From that table come the V and J calls and clone size; the DNA was used to work out D and trimming. The sample holds 150,000 or so clones, about 88% seen once. The clonotype originates from a human donor in a cohort sampled during active COVID-19. Sample: peripheral blood.

The CDR3: CASSFGVGMAEAFF. The CDR3 bases are TGTGCCAGCAGTTTCGGGGTGGGGATGGCTGAAGCTTTCTTT. This chain joins TRBV27 and TRBJ1-1; D gene ambiguous. V was shortened by 3 bases and J by 6 bases, with 14 bases between the two germline ends. The CDR3 has 14 amino acids. Germline loops: CDR1 MNHEY, CDR2 SMNVEV (reference sequence).